A single sample is the source of the 6 T cell receptor beta chains below, sequenced in a study of T cell repertoires in cytomegalovirus infection. Each CDR3 protein is one row after TCRdb ran MiXCR on the reads. The data contain roughly 230,000 distinct CDR3 sequences, about 20% of them seen just once; the ten biggest clones take up 15% to 20%. Sequenced material: CD8+ T cells from PBMCs. These receptors all come from a human donor in good health (CMV status not recorded). Some clones in this sample may be carry-over from other donors' samples.

This clonotype has a count of ten or more. The chain is built from TRBV7-8 and TRBJ2-7; D is unclear. The CDR3 runs to 14 residues. The V end lost 2 bases, the J end lost 0 bases, and 8 bases lay between the germline ends. CDR1 SGHVS and CDR2 FQNEAQ come from the germline V gene. In DNA form, the CDR3 reads TGTGCCAGCAGCTTATCCTACAGCTCCTACGAGCAGTACTTC. This codes for CASSLSYSSYEQYF. The whole variable domain, remainder taken from reference TRBV7-8 and TRBJ2-7, is GAGVSQSPRYKVAKRGQDVALRCDPISGHVSLFWYQQALGQGPEFLTYFQNEAQLDKSGLPSDRFFAERPEGSVSTLKIQRTQQEDSAVYLCASSLSYSSYEQYFGPGTRLTVT.

This clonotype was recorded at least ten times. The CDR3 sequence: CASSAGQVGQPQHF. CDR3 coding DNA: TGTGCCAGCAGTGCCGGGCAGGTTGGCCAGCCCCAGCATTTT. The chain joins TRBV6-1 to TRBJ1-5, with D hard to call. The CDR3 sequence is 14 residues long. The V end was cut by 4 bases, the J end by 7 bases, with 14 bases between. The V gene's germline CDR1 is MNHNS and CDR2 SASEGT.

The J gene is TRBJ1-2, the V gene TRBV6-4, with 10 bases that match TRBD1. This CDR3 is built from 14 residues. Germline CDR1 and CDR2: MRHNA and SNTAGT. The V segment lost 5 bases and the J segment 3 bases; nucleotides outside the gene matches: 3. For the CDR3, the DNA is TGTGCCAGCAGTCCGGACAGGGGGGACTATGGCTACACCTTC. Amino acid sequence: CASSPDRGDYGYTF.

There are a few counts of this clonotype. The chain joins TRBV20-1 to TRBJ2-1; D is uncertain. Per germline, CDR1 DFQATT and CDR2 SNEGSKA (reference sequence). The CDR3 length is 13 residues. With 0 bases removed from V and 6 bases from J, the gap between germline ends came to 9 bases. CDR3 in DNA: TGCAGTGCTAGAGAGAGACTCCGCAATGAGCAGTTCTTC. It codes for CSARERLRNEQFF.

In its sample, this clonotype was seen a few times. CDR3 sequence reads: CSARPEIGGTAEAFF. Written as DNA, the CDR3 is TGCAGTGCTAGGCCCGAAATAGGTGGGACCGCTGAAGCTTTCTTT. The chain is built from TRBV20-1 and TRBJ1-1; a weak D match, TRBD1 (5 bases). V was trimmed by 3 bases and J by 6 bases, leaving 20 bases between them. Per the germline V gene, CDR1 is DFQATT and CDR2 is SNEGSKA (reference sequence). This CDR3 region has 15 residues.

The sample holds a few counts of this clonotype. The rearrangement joins TRBV29-1 to TRBJ2-1; tentatively, D is TRBD2 (6 bases). The CDR3 consists of 12 residues. Per the germline V gene, CDR1 is SQVTM and CDR2 is ANQGSEA. The V end lost 8 bases, the J end lost 4 bases, and 12 bases lay between the germline ends. As DNA, the CDR3 is TGCAGCACGGGGGAAATTTACAATGAGCAGTTCTTC. Encoded protein: CSTGEIYNEQFF.